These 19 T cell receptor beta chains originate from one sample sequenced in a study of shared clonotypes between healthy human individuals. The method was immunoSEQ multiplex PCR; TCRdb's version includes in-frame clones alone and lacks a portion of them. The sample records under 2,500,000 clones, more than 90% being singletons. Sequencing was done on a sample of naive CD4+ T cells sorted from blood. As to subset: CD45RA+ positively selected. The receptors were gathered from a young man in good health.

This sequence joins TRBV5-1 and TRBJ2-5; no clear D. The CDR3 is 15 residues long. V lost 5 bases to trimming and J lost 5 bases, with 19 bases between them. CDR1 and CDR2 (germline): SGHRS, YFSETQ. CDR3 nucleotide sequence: TGCGCCAGCAGTTCTCCGGGCCCACGAGAGGAGACCCAGTACTTC. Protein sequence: CASSSPGPREETQYF. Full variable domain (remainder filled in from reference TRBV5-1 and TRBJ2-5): KAGVTQTPRYLIKTRGQQVTLSCSPISGHRSVSWYQQTPGQGLQFLFEYFSETQRNKGNFPGRFSGRQFSNSRSEMNVSTLELGDSALYLCASSSPGPREETQYFGPGTRLLVL.

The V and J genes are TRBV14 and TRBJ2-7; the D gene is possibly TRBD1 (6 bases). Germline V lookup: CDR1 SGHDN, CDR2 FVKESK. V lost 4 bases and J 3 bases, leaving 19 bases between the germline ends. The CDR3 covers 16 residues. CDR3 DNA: TGTGCCAGCAGCCGACGTGGGGGCGGGCTAGGCTACGAGCAGTACTTC. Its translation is CASSRRGGGLGYEQYF.

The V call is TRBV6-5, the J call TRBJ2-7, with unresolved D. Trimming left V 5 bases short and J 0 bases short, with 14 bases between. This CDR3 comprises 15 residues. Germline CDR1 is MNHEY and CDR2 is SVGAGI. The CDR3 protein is CASSPAVGNSYEQYF. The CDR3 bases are TGTGCCAGCAGTCCCGCGGTAGGGAACTCCTACGAGCAGTACTTC.

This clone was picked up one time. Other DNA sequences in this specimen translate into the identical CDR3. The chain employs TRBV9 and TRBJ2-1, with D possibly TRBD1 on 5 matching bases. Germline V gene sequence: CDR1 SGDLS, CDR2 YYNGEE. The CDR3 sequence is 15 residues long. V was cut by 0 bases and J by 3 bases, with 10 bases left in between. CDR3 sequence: CASSVDAGLYNEQFF. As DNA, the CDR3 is TGTGCCAGCAGCGTAGACGCAGGGCTCTACAATGAGCAGTTCTTC.

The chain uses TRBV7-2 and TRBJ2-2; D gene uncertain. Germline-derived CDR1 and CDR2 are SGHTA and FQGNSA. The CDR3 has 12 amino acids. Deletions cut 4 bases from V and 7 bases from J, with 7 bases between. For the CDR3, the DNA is TGTGCCAGCAGCTCAAGGGTCGGGGAGCTGTTTTTT. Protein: CASSSRVGELFF. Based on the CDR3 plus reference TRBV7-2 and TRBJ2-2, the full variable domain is GAGVSQSPSNKVTEKGKDVELRCDPISGHTALYWYRQSLGQGLEFLIYFQGNSAPDKSGLPSDRFSAERTGGSVSTLTIQRTQQEDSAVYLCASSSRVGELFFGEGSRLTVL.

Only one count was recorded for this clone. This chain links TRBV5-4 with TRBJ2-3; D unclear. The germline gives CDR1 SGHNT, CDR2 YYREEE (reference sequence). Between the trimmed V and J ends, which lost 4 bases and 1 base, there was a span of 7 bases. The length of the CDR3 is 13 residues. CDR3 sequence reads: CASSTVGTDTQYF. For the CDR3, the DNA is TGTGCCAGCAGCACGGTAGGCACAGATACGCAGTATTTT.

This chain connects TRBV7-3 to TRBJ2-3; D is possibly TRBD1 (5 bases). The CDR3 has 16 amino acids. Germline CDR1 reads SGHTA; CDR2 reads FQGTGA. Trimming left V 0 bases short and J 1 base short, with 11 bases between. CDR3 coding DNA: TGTGCCAGCAGCTTAACCTCAGGGAAGGGCACAGATACGCAGTATTTT. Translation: CASSLTSGKGTDTQYF.

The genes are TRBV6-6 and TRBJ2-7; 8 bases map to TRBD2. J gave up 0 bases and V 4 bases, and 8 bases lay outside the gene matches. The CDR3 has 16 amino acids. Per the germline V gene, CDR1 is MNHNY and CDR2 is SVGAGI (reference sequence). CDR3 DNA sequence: TGTGCCAGCAGTTCCCGTAGCGGGGTCTACTCCTACGAGCAGTACTTC. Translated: CASSSRSGVYSYEQYF.

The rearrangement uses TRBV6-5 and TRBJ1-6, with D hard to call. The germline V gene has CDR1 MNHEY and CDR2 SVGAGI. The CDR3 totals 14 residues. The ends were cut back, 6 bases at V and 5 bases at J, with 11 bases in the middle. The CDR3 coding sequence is TGTGCCAGCAGGTCCGCCAGAAATAATTCACCCCTCCACTTT. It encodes CASRSARNNSPLHF.

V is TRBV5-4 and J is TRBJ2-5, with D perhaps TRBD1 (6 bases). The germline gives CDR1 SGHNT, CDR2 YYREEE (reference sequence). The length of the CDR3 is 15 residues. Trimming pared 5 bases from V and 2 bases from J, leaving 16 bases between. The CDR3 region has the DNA TGTGCCAGCAGATCGGACAGCGCCCGTCAAGAGACCCAGTACTTC. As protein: CASRSDSARQETQYF.

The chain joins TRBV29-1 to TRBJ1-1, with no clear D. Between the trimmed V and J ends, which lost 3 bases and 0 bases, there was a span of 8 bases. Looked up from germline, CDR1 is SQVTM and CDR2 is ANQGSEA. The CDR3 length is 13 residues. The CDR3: CSVDAQMNTEAFF. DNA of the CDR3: TGCAGCGTTGATGCACAAATGAACACTGAAGCTTTCTTT.

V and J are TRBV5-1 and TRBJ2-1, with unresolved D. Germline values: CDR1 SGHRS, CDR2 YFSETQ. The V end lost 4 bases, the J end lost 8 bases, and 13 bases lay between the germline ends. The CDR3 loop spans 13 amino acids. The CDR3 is CASSNSPADEQFF. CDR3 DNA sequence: TGCGCCAGCAGCAACTCCCCGGCGGATGAGCAGTTCTTC.

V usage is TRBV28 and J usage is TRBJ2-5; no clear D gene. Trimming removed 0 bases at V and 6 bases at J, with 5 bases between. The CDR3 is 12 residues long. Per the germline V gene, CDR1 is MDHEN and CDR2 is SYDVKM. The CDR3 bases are TGTGCCAGCAGTTTATGGGGAAAGACCCAGTACTTC. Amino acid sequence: CASSLWGKTQYF.

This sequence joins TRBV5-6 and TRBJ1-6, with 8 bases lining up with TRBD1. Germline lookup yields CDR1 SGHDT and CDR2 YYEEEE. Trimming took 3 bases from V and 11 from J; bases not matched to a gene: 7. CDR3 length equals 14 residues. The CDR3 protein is CASSSLDRATPLHF. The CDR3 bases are TGTGCCAGCAGCTCCCTGGACAGGGCAACACCCCTCCACTTT.

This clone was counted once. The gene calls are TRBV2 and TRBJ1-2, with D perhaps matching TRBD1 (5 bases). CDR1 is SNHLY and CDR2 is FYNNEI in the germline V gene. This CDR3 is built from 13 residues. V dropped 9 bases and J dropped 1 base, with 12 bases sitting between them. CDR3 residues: CASLKTDNYGYTF. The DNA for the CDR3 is TGTGCCAGTTTAAAGACAGATAACTATGGCTACACCTTC.

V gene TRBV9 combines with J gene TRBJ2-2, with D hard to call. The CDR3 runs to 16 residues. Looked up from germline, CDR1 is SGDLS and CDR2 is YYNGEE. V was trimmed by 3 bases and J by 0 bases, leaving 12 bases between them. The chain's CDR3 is CASSDLTDANTGELFF. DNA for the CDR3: TGTGCCAGCAGCGACCTCACCGACGCGAACACCGGGGAGCTGTTTTTT.

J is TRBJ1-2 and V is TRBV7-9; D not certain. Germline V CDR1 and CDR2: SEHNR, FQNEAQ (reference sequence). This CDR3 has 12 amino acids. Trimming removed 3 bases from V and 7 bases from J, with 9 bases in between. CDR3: CASSLQEGGYTF. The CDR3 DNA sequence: TGTGCCAGCAGCTTGCAGGAGGGTGGCTACACCTTC. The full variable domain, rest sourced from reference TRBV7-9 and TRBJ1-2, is DTGVSQNPRHKITKRGQNVTFRCDPISEHNRLYWYRQTLGQGPEFLTYFQNEAQLEKSRLLSDRFSAERPKGSFSTLEIQRTEQGDSAMYLCASSLQEGGYTFGSGTRLTVV.

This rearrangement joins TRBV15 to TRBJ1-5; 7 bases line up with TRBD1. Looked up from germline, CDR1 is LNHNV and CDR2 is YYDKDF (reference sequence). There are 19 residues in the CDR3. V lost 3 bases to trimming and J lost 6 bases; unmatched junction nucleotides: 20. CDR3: CATSRILPFLTGSTQPQHF. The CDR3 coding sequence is TGTGCCACCAGCAGGATTCTCCCTTTTTTGACAGGGTCAACTCAGCCCCAGCATTTT.

The CDR3 DNA reads TGCGCCAGCAGCCTAGGACAGACTAACACCGGGGAGCTGTTTTTT. This gives the protein CASSLGQTNTGELFF. This sequence joins TRBV4-1 and TRBJ2-2; D may be TRBD1 (6 bases). This CDR3 comprises 15 residues. Trimming stripped 4 bases from V and 2 bases from J, with 11 bases between. The V gene's germline CDR1 is MGHRA and CDR2 YSYEKL.